This TCR beta chain emerged from a study of blood T cell repertoires in COVID-19. About the study: There were acute and convalescent COVID-19 samples, and they came from the United States, Italy and Spain. In each case, the material was cDNA or gDNA derived from T cells, B-cell-depleted T cells, or PBMCs.

The authors' processing: From reference gene primer amplification, estimates of nucleated cell counts were derived. This table comes from immunoSEQ multiplex PCR, and its TCRdb copy is limited to in-frame clones, with some not included. The DNA gave D and trimming, while V, J and clone size come from that table. The data contain fewer than 350,000 clones, 80% to 90% of them singletons. Germline CDR1 and CDR2: SGHRS and YFSETQ. V lost 4 bases and J 6 bases, leaving 13 bases between the germline ends. The CDR3 covers 13 residues. Sequencing used peripheral blood. The sequence derives from a man between 40 and 49 years old with acute or convalescent COVID-19. The chain combines TRBV5-1 with TRBJ1-2; D not certain. The CDR3: CASSNPPSDGYTF. The CDR3 bases are TGCGCCAGCAGCAACCCACCCAGTGATGGCTACACCTTC.